What follows are 17 T cell receptor beta chains derived from one specimen sequenced in a study of blood T cells in healthy people across ages. It was with a sample-barcoded 5' primer and a J-beta primer mix that a second PCR of roughly 7 to 12 cycles was run. MiXCR was run by TCRdb on the 5' RACE reads, yielding one entry per CDR3 protein. The profile shows 1,300,000 or so distinct CDR3 sequences, around 59% of them singletons. The sequenced sample consisted of blood. The receptor set was obtained from a man aged 18 to 30 in good health.

V and J are TRBV20-1 and TRBJ2-5; 9 bases map to TRBD2. Germline CDR1 reads DFQATT; CDR2 reads SNEGSKA (reference sequence). Losses at the gene ends were 0 bases for V and 3 bases for J; bases not matched to a gene: 2. There are 14 residues in the CDR3. This CDR3 is CSARDRTSEETQYF. In DNA, the CDR3 is TGCAGTGCTAGAGATCGGACTAGCGAAGAGACCCAGTACTTC.

The chain is built from TRBV7-2 and TRBJ2-4, with a weak D call TRBD2 (5 bases). Gene TRBJ2-7 matches the end of the DNA better, so the J call may be wrong. From germline, CDR1 is SGHTA and CDR2 FQGNSA. The CDR3 is 15 residues long. CDR3 loop: CASSLVPGWEYEQYF. The CDR3 DNA sequence: TGTGCCAGCAGCTTAGTCCCAGGATGGGAGTACGAGCAGTACTTC.

The chain joins TRBV12-3 or TRBV12-4 to TRBJ2-1; possible D gene TRBD1, 5 bases. The V and J ends lost 7 bases and 3 bases respectively, with 16 bases between them. This CDR3 is 15 amino acids long. This chain's CDR3 is CASKQGTEFYNEQFF. CDR3 bases: TGTGCCAGCAAGCAGGGAACCGAGTTCTACAATGAGCAGTTCTTC.

This clonotype was detected a few times. V gene TRBV27 combines with J gene TRBJ2-5; the match to TRBD2 covers 10 bases. CDR1 is MNHEY and CDR2 is SMNVEV in the germline V gene (reference sequence). The CDR3 covers 15 residues. J gave up 4 bases and V 10 bases, and 12 bases lay outside the gene matches. CDR3 loop: CAIPERGGVSETQYF. CDR3 in DNA: TGTGCCATTCCGGAGCGGGGGGGTGTTTCAGAGACCCAGTACTTC.

The chain recombines TRBV7-2 with TRBJ2-3, with a possible D match to TRBD2 (6 bases). The CDR3 totals 14 residues. CDR1 SGHTA and CDR2 FQGNSA come from the germline V gene. Trimming took off 5 bases at V and 5 bases at J, with 14 bases between the two ends. The CDR3 sequence: CASSRRLGGDTQYF. In nucleotides, the CDR3 is TGTGCCAGCAGCCGTCGACTAGGTGGAGATACGCAGTATTTT.

The chain carries TRBV9 and TRBJ2-3; perhaps TRBD2 as D (5 bases). This CDR3 contains 15 residues. The V gene lost 3 bases and the J gene lost 2 bases, with 13 bases spanning the gap. The germline gives CDR1 SGDLS, CDR2 YYNGEE. The DNA of the CDR3 is TGTGCCAGCAGCGAACTGAGCGGACCCACAGATACGCAGTATTTT. It translates to CASSELSGPTDTQYF.

This sequence joins TRBV4-1 and TRBJ2-7; D not certain. The CDR3 is made up of 14 amino acids. Trimming cost V 2 bases and J 10 bases, with 18 bases left between them. Germline assignment: CDR1 MGHRA and CDR2 YSYEKL. The CDR3 loop reads CASSQTPGTTDQYF. CDR3 DNA: TGCGCCAGCAGCCAAACTCCTGGAACGACCGATCAGTACTTC.

V and J are TRBV5-6 and TRBJ2-7; the D gene is possibly TRBD2 (6 bases). With the DNA end fitting TRBJ2-5 better, the J assignment may be wrong. CDR1 SGHDT and CDR2 YYEEEE come from the germline V gene. This CDR3 has 14 amino acids. The CDR3 sequence is CASGGLSGGPTQYF. The CDR3 nucleotides read TGTGCCAGCGGTGGACTATCTGGGGGTCCGACCCAGTACTTC.

The V and J genes are TRBV5-1 and TRBJ1-1; D gene ambiguous. Germline V gene data show CDR1 as SGHRS and CDR2 as YFSETQ. CDR3 length: 15 residues. V shed 0 bases and J shed 4 bases, with 13 bases lying between them. The CDR3 DNA reads TGCGCCAGCAGCTTGGTGGAGGGATTGAGCACTGAAGCTTTCTTT. It specifies CASSLVEGLSTEAFF.

DNA of the CDR3: TGTGCCAGCAGACCCTCGGCTATCGGTGACGAGCAGTACTTC. Translating gives CASRPSAIGDEQYF. J is TRBJ2-7 and V is TRBV6-2 or TRBV6-3; D is unclear. The CDR3 loop spans 14 amino acids. The ends were cut back, 6 bases at V and 5 bases at J, with 17 bases in the middle. CDR1 is MNHEY and CDR2 is SVGEGT in the germline V gene.

A remark on this clonotype: Lacking the conserved final phenylalanine or tryptophan, this CDR3 likely reflects a read error. The V and J genes are TRBV29-1 and TRBJ2-7, with D unclear. The ends were cut back, 2 bases at V and 2 bases at J, with 7 bases in the middle. Germline-derived CDR1 and CDR2 are SQVTM and ANQGSEA. This CDR3 has 12 amino acids. DNA of the CDR3: TGCAGCGTTGAATTAGCAGCCTACGAGCAGTACTTA. It codes for CSVELAAYEQYL.

This clonotype was detected a few times. V usage is TRBV20-1 and J usage is TRBJ2-7; 10 bases are a match to TRBD2. This CDR3 region has 13 residues. Looked up from germline, CDR1 is DFQATT and CDR2 is SNEGSKA (reference sequence). The CDR3, as DNA: TGCAGCGGGAGCGGGGGGGTAAGAAACGAGCAGTACTTC. Its protein is CSGSGGVRNEQYF.

The rearrangement links TRBV3-1 to TRBJ2-1, with 8 bases identical to TRBD2. Germline lookup yields CDR1 LGHDT and CDR2 YNNKEL (reference sequence). The CDR3 has 16 amino acids. With V trimmed by 2 bases and J by 9 bases, 12 bases remained unmatched. Here the CDR3 DNA reads TGTGCCAGCAGCCAAATGACTAGCGCACTTTACGGTGAGCAGTTCTTC. This codes for CASSQMTSALYGEQFF.

This clonotype was counted only a few times. The genes are TRBV28 and TRBJ2-1, with 10 bases identical to TRBD2. Germline-derived CDR1 and CDR2 are MDHEN and SYDVKM. The CDR3 length is 16 residues. Trimming took 8 bases from V and 5 from J; bases not matched to a gene: 12. The DNA for the CDR3 is TGTGCCAGCGGGCTAGCGGGAGTTTTGGGAGACAATGAGCAGTTCTTC. It yields the protein CASGLAGVLGDNEQFF.

Here the CDR3 DNA reads TGTGCCAGCAGCTTAGATCGAAGGACCCAGCCCCACAATGAGCAGTTCTTC. This sequence encodes CASSLDRRTQPHNEQFF. The chain links TRBV11-3 to TRBJ2-1; D is unresolved. Germline values: CDR1 SGHNT, CDR2 YENEEA. V lost 0 bases and J 5 bases, leaving 17 bases between the germline ends. The CDR3 is 17 amino acids.

This rearrangement joins TRBV7-9 to TRBJ1-2; D may be TRBD1 (5 bases). The CDR3 loop spans 14 amino acids. Germline values: CDR1 SEHNR, CDR2 FQNEAQ (reference sequence). V was shortened by 4 bases and J by 7 bases, with 16 bases between the two germline ends. The DNA of the CDR3 is TGTGCCAGCAGCTCCCCCGGGACGGTGGGTGGCTACACCTTC. Amino acid sequence: CASSSPGTVGGYTF.

V and J are TRBV6-6 and TRBJ2-7; D is uncertain. The length of the CDR3 is 14 residues. Germline assignment: CDR1 MNHNY and CDR2 SVGAGI (reference sequence). Trimming took 1 base from V and 2 from J, leaving 9 bases between them. DNA of the CDR3: TGTGCCAGCAGTTACTTACAGATGACCTACGAGCAGTACTTC. Translating gives CASSYLQMTYEQYF.